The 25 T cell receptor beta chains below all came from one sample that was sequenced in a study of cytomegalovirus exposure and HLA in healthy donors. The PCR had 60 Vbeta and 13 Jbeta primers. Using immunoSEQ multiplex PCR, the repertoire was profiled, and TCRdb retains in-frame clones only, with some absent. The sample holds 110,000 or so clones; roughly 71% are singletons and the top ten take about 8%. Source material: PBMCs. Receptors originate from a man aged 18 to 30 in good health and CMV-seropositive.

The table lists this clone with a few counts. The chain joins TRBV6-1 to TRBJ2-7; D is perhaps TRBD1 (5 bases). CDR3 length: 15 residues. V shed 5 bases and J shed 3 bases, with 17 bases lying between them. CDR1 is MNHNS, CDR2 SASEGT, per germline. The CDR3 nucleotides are TGTGCCAGCAGTCTCAGGGTCCCATCCCGCTACGAGCAGTACTTC. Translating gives CASSLRVPSRYEQYF.

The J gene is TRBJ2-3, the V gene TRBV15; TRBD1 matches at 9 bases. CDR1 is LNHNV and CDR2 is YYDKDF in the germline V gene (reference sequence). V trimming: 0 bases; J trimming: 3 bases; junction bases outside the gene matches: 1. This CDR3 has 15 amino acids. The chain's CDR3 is CATSREGTGTDTQYF. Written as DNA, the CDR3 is TGTGCCACCAGCAGAGAAGGGACAGGGACAGATACGCAGTATTTT.

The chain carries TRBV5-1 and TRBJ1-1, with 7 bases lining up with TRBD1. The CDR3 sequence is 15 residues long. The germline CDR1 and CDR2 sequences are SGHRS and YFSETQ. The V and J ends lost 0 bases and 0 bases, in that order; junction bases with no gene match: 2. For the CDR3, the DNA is TGCGCCAGCAGCTTGGAAGGGGGCATGAACACTGAAGCTTTCTTT. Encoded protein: CASSLEGGMNTEAFF.

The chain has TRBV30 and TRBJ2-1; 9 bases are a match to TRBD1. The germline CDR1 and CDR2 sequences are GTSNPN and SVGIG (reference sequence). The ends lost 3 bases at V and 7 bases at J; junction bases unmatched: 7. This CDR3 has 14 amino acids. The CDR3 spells CAWSRDRALNEQFF. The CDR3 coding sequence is TGTGCCTGGAGCCGGGACAGGGCATTGAATGAGCAGTTCTTC.

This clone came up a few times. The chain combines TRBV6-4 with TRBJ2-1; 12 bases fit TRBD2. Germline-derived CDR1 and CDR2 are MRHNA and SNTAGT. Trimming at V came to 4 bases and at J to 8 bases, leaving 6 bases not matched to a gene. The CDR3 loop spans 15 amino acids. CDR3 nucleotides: TGTGCCAGCAGTGTACTAGCGGGGGGTCAGGATGAGCAGTTCTTC. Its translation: CASSVLAGGQDEQFF.

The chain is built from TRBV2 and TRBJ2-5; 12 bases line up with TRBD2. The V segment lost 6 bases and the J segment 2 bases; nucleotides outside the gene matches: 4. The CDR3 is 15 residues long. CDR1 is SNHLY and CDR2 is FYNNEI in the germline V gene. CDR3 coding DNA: TGTGCCAGCAGACTAGCGGGGGGTGGGCAAGAGACCCAGTACTTC. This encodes CASRLAGGGQETQYF.

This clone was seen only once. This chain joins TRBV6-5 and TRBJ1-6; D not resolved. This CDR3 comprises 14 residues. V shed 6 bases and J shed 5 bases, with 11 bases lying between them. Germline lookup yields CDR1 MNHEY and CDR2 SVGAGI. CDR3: CASRSFGDNSPLHF. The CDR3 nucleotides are TGTGCCAGCAGGTCATTTGGAGATAATTCACCCCTCCACTTT.

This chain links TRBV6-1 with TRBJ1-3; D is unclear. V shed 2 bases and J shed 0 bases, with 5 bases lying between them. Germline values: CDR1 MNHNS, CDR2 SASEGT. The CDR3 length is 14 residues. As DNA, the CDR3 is TGTGCCAGCAGTGAAAGACTCTCTGGAAACACCATATATTTT. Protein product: CASSERLSGNTIYF.

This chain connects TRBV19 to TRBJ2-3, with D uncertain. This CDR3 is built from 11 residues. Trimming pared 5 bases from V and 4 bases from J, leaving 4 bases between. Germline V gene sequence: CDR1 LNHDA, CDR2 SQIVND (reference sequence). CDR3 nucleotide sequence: TGTGCCAGTAGTCTCTCAGATACGCAGTATTTT. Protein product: CASSLSDTQYF.

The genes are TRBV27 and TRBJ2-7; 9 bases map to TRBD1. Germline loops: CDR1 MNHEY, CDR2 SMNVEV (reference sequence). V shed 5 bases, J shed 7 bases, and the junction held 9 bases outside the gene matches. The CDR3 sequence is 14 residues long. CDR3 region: CASSLGTGTGEQYF. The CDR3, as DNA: TGTGCCAGCAGTCTAGGGACAGGGACAGGTGAGCAGTACTTC.

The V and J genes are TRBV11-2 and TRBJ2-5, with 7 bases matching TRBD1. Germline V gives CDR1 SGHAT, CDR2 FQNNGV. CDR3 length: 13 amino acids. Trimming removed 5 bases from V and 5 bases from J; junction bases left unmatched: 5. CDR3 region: CASSPRGSETQYF. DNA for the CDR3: TGTGCCAGCAGCCCCAGGGGGTCGGAGACCCAGTACTTC.

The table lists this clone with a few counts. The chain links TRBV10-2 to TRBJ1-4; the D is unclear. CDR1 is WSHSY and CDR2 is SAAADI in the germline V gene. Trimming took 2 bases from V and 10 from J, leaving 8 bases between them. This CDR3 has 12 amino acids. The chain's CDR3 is CASSEMALKLFF. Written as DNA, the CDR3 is TGCGCCAGCAGTGAGATGGCCCTAAAACTGTTTTTT.

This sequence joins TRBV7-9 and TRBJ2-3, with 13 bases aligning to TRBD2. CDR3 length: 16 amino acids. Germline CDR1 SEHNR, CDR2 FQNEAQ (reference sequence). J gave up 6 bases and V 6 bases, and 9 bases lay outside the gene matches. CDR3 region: CASRRLAGGVQDTQYF. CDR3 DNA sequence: TGTGCCAGCAGGCGACTAGCGGGGGGAGTACAGGATACGCAGTATTTT. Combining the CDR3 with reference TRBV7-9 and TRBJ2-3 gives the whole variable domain DTGVSQNPRHKITKRGQNVTFRCDPISEHNRLYWYRQTLGQGPEFLTYFQNEAQLEKSRLLSDRFSAERPKGSFSTLEIQRTEQGDSAMYLCASRRLAGGVQDTQYFGPGTRLTVL.

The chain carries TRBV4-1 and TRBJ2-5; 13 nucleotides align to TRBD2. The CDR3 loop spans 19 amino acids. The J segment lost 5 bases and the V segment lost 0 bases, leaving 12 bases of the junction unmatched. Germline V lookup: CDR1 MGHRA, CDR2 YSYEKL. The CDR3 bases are TGCGCCAGCAGCCAAGATTGGGGGACTAGCGGGACCCTCGGGGAGACCCAGTACTTC. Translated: CASSQDWGTSGTLGETQYF.

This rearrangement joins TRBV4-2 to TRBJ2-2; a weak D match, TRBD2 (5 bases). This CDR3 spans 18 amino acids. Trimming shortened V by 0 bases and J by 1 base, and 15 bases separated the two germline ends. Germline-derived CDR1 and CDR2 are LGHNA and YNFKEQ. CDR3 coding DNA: TGTGCCAGCAGCCAAGATGAGTCCATGGACTGGAACACCGGGGAGCTGTTTTTT. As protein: CASSQDESMDWNTGELFF.

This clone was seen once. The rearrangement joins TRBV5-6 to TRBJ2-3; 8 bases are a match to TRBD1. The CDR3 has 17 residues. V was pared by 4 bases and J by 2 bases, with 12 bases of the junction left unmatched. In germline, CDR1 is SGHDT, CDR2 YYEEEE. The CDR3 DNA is TGTGCCAGCAGCACCGCTGGACAGGGAATAACCACAGATACGCAGTATTTT. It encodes CASSTAGQGITTDTQYF.

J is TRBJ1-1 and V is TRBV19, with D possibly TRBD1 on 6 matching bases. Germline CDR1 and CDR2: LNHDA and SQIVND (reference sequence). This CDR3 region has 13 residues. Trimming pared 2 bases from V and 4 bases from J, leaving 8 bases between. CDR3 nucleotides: TGTGCCAGTAGTATATCAGGGGTCACTGAAGCTTTCTTT. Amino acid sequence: CASSISGVTEAFF.

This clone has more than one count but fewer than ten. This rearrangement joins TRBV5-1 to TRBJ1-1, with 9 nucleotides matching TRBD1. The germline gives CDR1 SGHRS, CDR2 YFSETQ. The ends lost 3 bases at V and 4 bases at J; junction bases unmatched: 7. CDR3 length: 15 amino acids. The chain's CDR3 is CASSSIDRGVTEAFF. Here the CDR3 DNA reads TGCGCCAGCAGCTCGATAGACAGGGGGGTCACTGAAGCTTTCTTT.

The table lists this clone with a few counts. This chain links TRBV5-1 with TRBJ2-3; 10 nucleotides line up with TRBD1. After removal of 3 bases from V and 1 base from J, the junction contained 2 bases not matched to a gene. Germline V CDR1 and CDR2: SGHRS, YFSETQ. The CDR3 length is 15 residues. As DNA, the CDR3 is TGCGCCAGCAGCTCCGGGACAGGGGGCACAGATACGCAGTATTTT. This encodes CASSSGTGGTDTQYF.

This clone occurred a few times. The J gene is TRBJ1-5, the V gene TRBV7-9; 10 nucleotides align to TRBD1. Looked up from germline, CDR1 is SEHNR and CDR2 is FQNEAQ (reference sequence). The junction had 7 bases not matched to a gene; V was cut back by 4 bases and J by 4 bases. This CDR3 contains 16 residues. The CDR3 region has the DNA TGTGCCAGCAGCTCCTGGACAGGGGGAGGGAATCAGCCCCAGCATTTT. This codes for CASSSWTGGGNQPQHF.

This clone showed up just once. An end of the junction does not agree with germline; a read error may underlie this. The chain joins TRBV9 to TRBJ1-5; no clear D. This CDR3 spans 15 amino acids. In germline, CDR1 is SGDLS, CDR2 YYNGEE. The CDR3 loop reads CASRRRANSSQPQHF. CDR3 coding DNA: TGTGCCAGCAGGAGGAGGGCTAATAGCAGTCAGCCCCAGCATTTT.

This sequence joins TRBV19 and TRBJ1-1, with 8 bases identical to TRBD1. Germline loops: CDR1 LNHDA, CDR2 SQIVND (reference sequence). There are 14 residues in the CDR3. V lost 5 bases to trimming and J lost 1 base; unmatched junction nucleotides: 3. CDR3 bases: TGTGCCAGTAGTCCAGGACAGGGGAACACTGAAGCTTTCTTT. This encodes CASSPGQGNTEAFF.

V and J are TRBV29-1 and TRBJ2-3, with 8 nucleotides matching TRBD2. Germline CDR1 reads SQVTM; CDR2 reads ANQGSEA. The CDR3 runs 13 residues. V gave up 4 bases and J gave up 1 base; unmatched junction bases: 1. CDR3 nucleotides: TGCAGCGTTGCCGGGGGGGGCACAGATACGCAGTATTTT. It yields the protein CSVAGGGTDTQYF.

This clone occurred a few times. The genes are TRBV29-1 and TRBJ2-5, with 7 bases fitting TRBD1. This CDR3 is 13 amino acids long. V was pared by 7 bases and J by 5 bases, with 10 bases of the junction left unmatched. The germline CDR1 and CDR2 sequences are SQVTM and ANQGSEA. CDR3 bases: TGCAGCGCCCAGACAGGGCCGTGGGAGACCCAGTACTTC. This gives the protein CSAQTGPWETQYF.

CDR3 sequence: CASSENSRDKQFF. The CDR3 DNA reads TGTGCCAGCAGCGAGAATAGCCGGGACAAGCAGTTCTTC. The J gene is TRBJ2-1, the V gene TRBV9, with TRBD1 as a possible D gene (6 bases). V was cut by 3 bases and J by 11 bases, with 15 bases left in between. This CDR3 spans 13 amino acids. Germline V CDR1 and CDR2: SGDLS, YYNGEE.